A single sample gave rise to the 21 T cell receptor beta chains below, sequenced in a study of tumor-infiltrating lymphocytes in primary liver carcinoma. The tissue used was unsorted bulk material of about 19-33 mg. RNA and DNA were co-extracted from it with the AllPrep DNA/RNA mini kit. Researchers generated TCR beta cDNA from roughly 520 ng of total RNA, relying on a constant-region primer. Three nested multiplex PCR rounds, a slightly modified ARM-PCR method, built the TCR beta libraries. For approximately 11 cycles apiece, the opening two PCR rounds ran with TRBV1-TRBV30 forward primers and a C-beta reverse primer. MiXCR was run by TCRdb on the multiplex PCR reads, yielding one entry per CDR3 protein. The profile covers 70,000 to 75,000 distinct CDR3 sequences, with approximately 70% appearing a single time and 28% taken by the ten largest. The sequencing input was liver tumor tissue from sampling region 4. The subset was: tumor region T4, right-lateral pole. Receptors were obtained from a middle-aged man with primary liver carcinoma and hepatitis B virus infection.

Comment on this clonotype: One base away lies a much larger clone, so this may be a sequencing read error. The gene calls are TRBV30 and TRBJ2-5; D remains unclear. The CDR3 consists of 12 residues. Germline V CDR1 and CDR2: GTSNPN, SVGIG (reference sequence). Written as DNA, the CDR3 is TGTGCCTGGAGTGAGCCGGTAGAGATCCAGTACTTC. Its protein is CAWSEPVEIQYF.

On this clonotype: Being one base from a much bigger clone, this may be a read error. The chain uses TRBV7-9 and TRBJ1-2; tentatively, D is TRBD1 (5 bases). The CDR3 is made up of 17 amino acids. Germline CDR1 reads SEHNR; CDR2 reads FQNEAQ (reference sequence). Trimming took 3 bases from V and 4 from J, leaving 21 bases between them. In nucleotides, the CDR3 is TGTGCCAGCAGCTTGGATAACCCTGCCCACAGGACCTATGGCTACACCTTC. Its protein product is CASSLDNPAHRTYGYTF.

This clonotype was seen a handful of times. This sequence may be a read error, since a much larger clone differs from it by one base. V gene TRBV29-1 combines with J gene TRBJ2-5, with 7 positions matching TRBD2. This CDR3 has 12 amino acids. Germline CDR1 reads SQVTM; CDR2 reads ANQGSEA. The CDR3 loop reads CSADPAGEAQYF. CDR3 sequence (DNA): TGCAGCGCCGACCCGGCGGGAGAGGCCCAGTACTTC.

In its sample, this clonotype was seen many times. CDR3 DNA: TGCGCCAGCAGTGCCCTGCCGGGACTAGCGGAAAGCACAGATACGCAGTATTTT. Amino acid sequence: CASSALPGLAESTDTQYF. This chain uses TRBV10-1 with TRBJ2-3, with 11 bases identical to TRBD2. Germline CDR1 WNHNN, CDR2 SYGVQD (reference sequence). The ends lost 4 bases at V and 0 bases at J; junction bases unmatched: 9. CDR3 length equals 18 residues.

The chain is built from TRBV6-1 and TRBJ2-7; 8 bases are shared with TRBD1. Germline V lookup: CDR1 MNHNS, CDR2 SASEGT. The CDR3 is 13 amino acids. The V and J ends lost 6 bases and 9 bases, in that order; junction bases with no gene match: 10. The CDR3 sequence: CASRTGVGDGQYF. The CDR3 nucleotides read TGTGCCAGCAGGACAGGGGTGGGCGACGGGCAGTACTTC.

Ten or more counts support this clonotype. This sequence joins TRBV4-1 and TRBJ2-7, with D perhaps assigned TRBD1 or TRBD2 (5 bases each). The CDR3 contains 14 residues. Trimming shortened V by 2 bases and J by 0 bases, and 8 bases separated the two germline ends. CDR1 and CDR2 from the germline V gene are MGHRA and YSYEKL. The CDR3 DNA reads as TGCGCCAGCAGCCAATGGGACGGCTCCTACGAGCAGTACTTC. Its translation: CASSQWDGSYEQYF.

The chain is built from TRBV10-3 and TRBJ2-5; the D is unclear. Trimming stripped 2 bases from V and 11 bases from J, with 12 bases between. Germline values: CDR1 ENHRY, CDR2 SYGVKD. The CDR3 is 12 residues long. CDR3 loop: CAISERVEIQYF. Here the CDR3 DNA reads TGTGCCATCAGTGAGCGGGTGGAGATACAGTACTTC.

This clonotype was seen many times. The V call is TRBV14, the J call TRBJ2-5, with a weak D call TRBD1 (6 bases). V lost 4 bases, J lost 5 bases, and 17 bases lay in between. The CDR3 loop spans 15 amino acids. CDR1 is SGHDN and CDR2 is FVKESK in the germline V gene. In nucleotides, the CDR3 is TGTGCCAGCAGCCCCGATCTCAGGGGATGGGAGACCCAGTACTTC. Its protein product is CASSPDLRGWETQYF.

CDR3 sequence: CSTTPGLEVEQFF. In DNA, the CDR3 is TGCAGTACTACCCCGGGACTAGAGGTTGAGCAGTTCTTC. This chain joins TRBV20-1 and TRBJ2-1; 8 bases line up with TRBD2. The CDR3 length is 13 residues. The J segment lost 9 bases and the V segment lost 8 bases, leaving 12 bases of the junction unmatched. Germline values: CDR1 DFQATT, CDR2 SNEGSKA (reference sequence).

Notes on this clonotype: At one of its ends the junction is not consistent with the germline gene, which may arise from a read error. The chain recombines TRBV4-1 with TRBJ2-3; TRBD2 aligns across 13 bases. This CDR3 region has 17 residues. From germline, CDR1 is MGHRA and CDR2 YSYEKL. The CDR3 loop is CASSQSGLAGSTDAQYF. CDR3 nucleotides: TGCGCCAGCAGCCAATCGGGACTAGCGGGGAGCACAGATGCGCAGTATTTT.

The gene calls are TRBV4-2 and TRBJ2-1, with D perhaps matching TRBD1 (5 bases). Germline loops: CDR1 LGHNA, CDR2 YNFKEQ. V lost 0 bases and J lost 13, with 16 bases in between. This CDR3 is 14 amino acids long. CDR3 nucleotides: TGTGCCAGCAGCCAAGATTCGGACAAGTGGGCTCAGTTCTTC. The encoded protein is CASSQDSDKWAQFF.

With respect to this clonotype: The conserved closing phenylalanine or tryptophan is absent in this CDR3, likely reflecting a read error. The rearrangement uses TRBV4-1 and TRBJ2-1, with 9 positions matching TRBD2. The V gene's germline CDR1 is MGHRA and CDR2 YSYEKL. The CDR3 consists of 17 residues. In nucleotides, the CDR3 is TGCGCCAGCAACCAACCATGGGGACTAGCAGACTACAATGAGCAGTTCCTC. Encoded protein: CASNQPWGLADYNEQFL.

The chain has TRBV11-2 and TRBJ2-3; tentative D call: TRBD2 (5 bases). The CDR3 is 16 residues long. Per germline, CDR1 SGHAT and CDR2 FQNNGV. Trimming left V 3 bases short and J 3 bases short, with 16 bases between. CDR3 in DNA: TGTGCCAGCAGCTTCAGTTCAGCGGCTGATACAGATACGCAGTATTTT. It translates to CASSFSSAADTDTQYF.

The CDR3: CASTATYVWEQYF. CDR3 nucleotide sequence: TGTGCCAGCACCGCCACTTACGTATGGGAGCAGTACTTC. The V gene is TRBV11-2, the J gene TRBJ2-7; D remains ambiguous. The germline gives CDR1 SGHAT, CDR2 FQNNGV. The CDR3 is 13 amino acids. Trimming removed 7 bases at V and 7 bases at J, with 17 bases between.

About this clonotype: Germline and junction disagree at one end, which may indicate a read error. This rearrangement joins TRBV5-1 to TRBJ2-1, with D maybe TRBD2 (5 bases). CDR1 is SGHRS, CDR2 YFSETQ, per germline. CDR3 length: 14 amino acids. CDR3 coding DNA: TGCGCCAGTAGCTTTTCGGGGATCCCCGATGGGCAATTCTTC. It codes for CASSFSGIPDGQFF.

In this sample, this clonotype turned up many times. This chain links TRBV7-9 with TRBJ2-2, with a weak D call TRBD1 (6 bases). V was pared by 6 bases and J by 6 bases, with 20 bases between. CDR1 is SEHNR and CDR2 is FQNEAQ in the germline V gene (reference sequence). This CDR3 region has 16 residues. The CDR3 spells CASSSQGPAYPGELFF. The CDR3 nucleotides are TGTGCCAGCAGTTCACAGGGACCCGCTTACCCCGGGGAGCTGTTTTTT.

J is TRBJ2-6 and V is TRBV6-5; 8 bases are shared with TRBD1. The CDR3 covers 18 residues. V lost 5 bases, J lost 14 bases, and 23 bases stayed unmatched. Per germline, CDR1 MNHEY and CDR2 SVGAGI. The CDR3 spells CASSLWTGMKAGATLLTF. The DNA for the CDR3 is TGTGCCAGCAGTCTTTGGACAGGGATGAAAGCTGGTGCCACCCTCCTGACTTTC.

By sample share, this clonotype is medium-sized (0.01 to 0.1%). V and J are TRBV29-1 and TRBJ2-3; TRBD1 matches 7 bases. V shed 6 bases and J 2 bases; nucleotides not matched to a gene: 8. The germline gives CDR1 SQVTM, CDR2 ANQGSEA. The length of the CDR3 is 14 residues. The CDR3 spells CSVAPGQLTDTQYF. Here the CDR3 DNA reads TGCAGCGTCGCCCCGGGACAGCTCACAGATACGCAGTATTTT.

The chain has TRBV10-3 and TRBJ1-5; no definite D call. The CDR3 totals 12 residues. The V and J ends lost 2 bases and 9 bases respectively, with 8 bases between them. Germline V gives CDR1 ENHRY, CDR2 SYGVKD. The CDR3 DNA reads TGTGCCATCAGTGAGGGCAGTCTGCCCCAGCATTTT. It specifies CAISEGSLPQHF.

Remarks on this clonotype: Relative to the germline gene, one junction end is altered; a read error may explain this. The V gene is TRBV11-2, the J gene TRBJ2-2; TRBD2 matches 11 bases. Germline V gene data show CDR1 as SGHAT and CDR2 as FQNNGV. CDR3 length equals 17 residues. CDR3 sequence (DNA): TGTGCCGGCAGCGCGGGACTAGCGGTCTCCCCGGCCGGGGAGCTGCCTTTT. This translates into CAGSAGLAVSPAGELPF.

This clonotype was recorded at least ten times. This chain joins TRBV30 and TRBJ2-7; a possible D gene is TRBD1 (6 bases). Trimming shortened V by 2 bases and J by 9 bases, and 23 bases separated the two germline ends. Germline-derived CDR1 and CDR2 are GTSNPN and SVGIG (reference sequence). CDR3 length equals 15 residues. In DNA, the CDR3 is TGTGCCTGGAGTCCTAGGGGGACCCCACTCAGACCGCAGTACTTC. Protein sequence: CAWSPRGTPLRPQYF.